The rows below give T cell receptor beta chains drawn from one sample of a study of blood T cells in healthy people across ages. Using its own MiXCR run on the 5' RACE reads, TCRdb lists one record per CDR3 protein. The table has some 1.4 million distinct CDR3 sequences, around 42% seen once; the top ten hold less than 8%. Material for sequencing was blood. The receptor source for this set is a woman aged 18 to 35 in good health. Both conserved end residues are part of each CDR3. The D gene is left open where the match is weak. Clone size is given for some rows only: seen once, a few or many times, or a class if the clone is expanded.

abundance: -; d_gene: TRBD2; v_gene: TRBV27; len: 15; j_gene: TRBJ2-3; CDR3nt: TGTGCCAGCAGTTTATCGTCGGGACTAGCGGGAGGGCAGTATTTT; CDR3aa: CASSLSSGLAGGQYF
abundance: many; d_gene: TRBD2; v_gene: TRBV10-3; len: 13; j_gene: TRBJ2-7; CDR3nt: TGTGCCATCAGTCCTAGCGGAGCCTACGAGCAGTACTTC; CDR3aa: CAISPSGAYEQYF
abundance: many; d_gene: TRBD1; v_gene: TRBV12-3/TRBV12-4; len: 12; j_gene: TRBJ2-1; CDR3nt: TGTGCCAGCAGGGGACAGGGGGATGAGCAGTTCTTC; CDR3aa: CASRGQGDEQFF
abundance: -; d_gene: TRBD2; v_gene: TRBV20-1; len: 15; j_gene: TRBJ2-3; CDR3nt: TGCAGTGCTAGAGAGAATAGCGGGGGAGGAGATACGCAGTATTTT; CDR3aa: CSARENSGGGDTQYF
abundance: many; d_gene: TRBD2; v_gene: TRBV20-1; len: 13; j_gene: TRBJ2-7; CDR3nt: TGCAGTGCCCCTGTCGGGGGGGACTACGAGCAGTACTTC; CDR3aa: CSAPVGGDYEQYF
abundance: few; d_gene: -; v_gene: TRBV7-8; len: 13; j_gene: TRBJ1-2; CDR3nt: TGTGCCAGCACATGGGGGGGTAACTATGGCTACACCTTC; CDR3aa: CASTWGGNYGYTF
abundance: -; d_gene: -; v_gene: TRBV20-1; len: 12; j_gene: TRBJ1-1; CDR3nt: TGCAGTGCTAGGATGGGGGTCGGTGAAGCTTTCTTT; CDR3aa: CSARMGVGEAFF
abundance: -; d_gene: -; v_gene: TRBV12-3/TRBV12-4; len: 16; j_gene: TRBJ2-7; CDR3nt: TGTGCCAGCAGTGGTCCGAGTTCAGGGAGCTCCTACGAGCAGTACTTC; CDR3aa: CASSGPSSGSSYEQYF
abundance: -; d_gene: -; v_gene: TRBV20-1; len: 13; j_gene: TRBJ1-1; CDR3nt: TGCAGTGCTAGTAGAAGCTTGAACACTGAAGCTTTCTTT; CDR3aa: CSASRSLNTEAFF
abundance: -; d_gene: -; v_gene: TRBV7-9; len: 17; j_gene: TRBJ1-3; CDR3nt: TGTGCCAGCAGCTTAGCGTCTGGAGGGAGCTCTGGAAACACCATATATTTT; CDR3aa: CASSLASGGSSGNTIYF
abundance: -; d_gene: TRBD1; v_gene: TRBV5-1; len: 15; j_gene: TRBJ2-5; CDR3nt: TGCGCCAGCAGCCCAACAGGGGAACGGTCCAATGAGCAGTACTTC; CDR3aa: CASSPTGERSNEQYF
abundance: -; d_gene: TRBD2; v_gene: TRBV20-1; len: 11; j_gene: TRBJ2-7; CDR3nt: TGCAGTGCTTATAGCGGGAGCGAGCAGTACTTC; CDR3aa: CSAYSGSEQYF
abundance: -; d_gene: -; v_gene: TRBV12-3/TRBV12-4; len: 14; j_gene: TRBJ2-3; CDR3nt: TGTGCCAGCAGTTTGGCGGACGAGGGAGATACGCAGTATTTT; CDR3aa: CASSLADEGDTQYF
abundance: -; d_gene: -; v_gene: TRBV25-1; len: 14; j_gene: TRBJ2-1; CDR3nt: TGTGCCAGCAGTGGCCAGGGACATGACAATGAGCAGTTCTTC; CDR3aa: CASSGQGHDNEQFF
abundance: once; d_gene: -; v_gene: TRBV20-1; len: 13; j_gene: TRBJ2-5; CDR3nt: TGCAGTGCTAGGAGCCGAACGGGCGAGACCCAGTACTTC; CDR3aa: CSARSRTGETQYF
abundance: many; d_gene: TRBD2; v_gene: TRBV20-1; len: 15; j_gene: TRBJ2-7; CDR3nt: TGCAGTGCTAGCGAACCTCTAGCGGGGCGGTACGAGCAGTACTTC; CDR3aa: CSASEPLAGRYEQYF
abundance: few; d_gene: -; v_gene: TRBV9; len: 14; j_gene: TRBJ2-3; CDR3nt: TGTGCCAGCAGCCAATACGTGAGCACAGATACGCAGTATTTT; CDR3aa: CASSQYVSTDTQYF
abundance: -; d_gene: -; v_gene: TRBV5-1; len: 14; j_gene: TRBJ2-7; CDR3nt: TGCGCCAGCAGCTTAGGACCACCAGCCTACGAGCAGTACTTC; CDR3aa: CASSLGPPAYEQYF
abundance: many; d_gene: -; v_gene: TRBV4-1; len: 12; j_gene: TRBJ1-5; CDR3nt: TGCGCCAGCAGCCAAGGGAATCAGCCCCAGCATTTT; CDR3aa: CASSQGNQPQHF
abundance: few; d_gene: TRBD1; v_gene: TRBV2; len: 13; j_gene: TRBJ2-5; CDR3nt: TGTGCCAGCAGTGGACAGGGGGCGGGGTCCCAGTACTTC; CDR3aa: CASSGQGAGSQYF
abundance: few; d_gene: TRBD2; v_gene: TRBV11-1; len: 21; j_gene: TRBJ2-5; CDR3nt: TGTGCCAGCAGCCACAATACGGGACTAGCGGGACGTCTAACGTCAAAAGAGACCCAGTACTTC; CDR3aa: CASSHNTGLAGRLTSKETQYF
abundance: -; d_gene: -; v_gene: TRBV20-1; len: 11; j_gene: TRBJ2-5; CDR3nt: TGCAGTGCTAGAGAGCAAGCCCCCCAGTACTTC; CDR3aa: CSAREQAPQYF
abundance: many; d_gene: -; v_gene: TRBV7-2; len: 14; j_gene: TRBJ2-1; CDR3nt: TGTGCCAGCAGCTCCGGGACCCTATACAATGAGCAGTTCTTC; CDR3aa: CASSSGTLYNEQFF
abundance: -; d_gene: -; v_gene: TRBV4-1; len: 15; j_gene: TRBJ2-2; CDR3nt: TGCGCCAGCAGCCAAGGGCAGGGTGACACCGGGGAGCTGTTTTTT; CDR3aa: CASSQGQGDTGELFF
abundance: few; d_gene: -; v_gene: TRBV29-1; len: 13; j_gene: TRBJ2-7; CDR3nt: TGCAGCGCAAAACTAGGTCCTGTCTACGAGCAGTACTTC; CDR3aa: CSAKLGPVYEQYF
abundance: -; d_gene: -; v_gene: TRBV10-3; len: 14; j_gene: TRBJ2-6; CDR3nt: TGTGCCATCACCGACTCCCCTGGGGCCAACGTCCTGACTTTC; CDR3aa: CAITDSPGANVLTF
abundance: many; d_gene: -; v_gene: TRBV12-3/TRBV12-4; len: 13; j_gene: TRBJ2-5; CDR3nt: TGTGCCAGCAGTTTTAAGGGCGGAGAGACCCAGTACTTC; CDR3aa: CASSFKGGETQYF
abundance: few; d_gene: TRBD1; v_gene: TRBV9; len: 16; j_gene: TRBJ1-2; CDR3nt: TGTGCCAGCACCCCCATGACCGACAGGGTAAACTATGGCTACACCTTC; CDR3aa: CASTPMTDRVNYGYTF
abundance: -; d_gene: TRBD2; v_gene: TRBV7-9; len: 17; j_gene: TRBJ2-3; CDR3nt: TGTGCCAGCAGCTTAGTTGTCGGGGGGTCCAGCACAGATACGCAGTATTTT; CDR3aa: CASSLVVGGSSTDTQYF
abundance: -; d_gene: -; v_gene: TRBV11-2; len: 12; j_gene: TRBJ2-7; CDR3nt: TGTGCCAGCAGAGACGCCTACAATGAGCAGTACTTC; CDR3aa: CASRDAYNEQYF
abundance: few; d_gene: -; v_gene: TRBV30; len: 13; j_gene: TRBJ2-5; CDR3nt: TGTGCCTGGAGTGTACTGGGGCTGGAGACCCAGTACTTC; CDR3aa: CAWSVLGLETQYF
abundance: -; d_gene: TRBD2; v_gene: TRBV12-3/TRBV12-4; len: 16; j_gene: TRBJ2-2; CDR3nt: TGTGCCAGCAGTCCGGGACTAGCGGGGGGGCCAGGGGAGGTGTTTTTT; CDR3aa: CASSPGLAGGPGEVFF
abundance: -; d_gene: -; v_gene: TRBV7-2; len: 16; j_gene: TRBJ2-2; CDR3nt: TGTGCCAGCAGCTTAAAGGCGGGACAGAACACCGGGGAGCTGTTTTTT; CDR3aa: CASSLKAGQNTGELFF
abundance: -; d_gene: -; v_gene: TRBV2; len: 12; j_gene: TRBJ2-7; CDR3nt: TGTGCCAGCGGTATAGTTGGGAATGAGCAGTACTTC; CDR3aa: CASGIVGNEQYF
abundance: few; d_gene: -; v_gene: TRBV10-3; len: 14; j_gene: TRBJ2-3; CDR3nt: TGTGCCATCAAAGCGGGACAGAACACAGATACGCAGTATTTT; CDR3aa: CAIKAGQNTDTQYF
abundance: -; d_gene: -; v_gene: TRBV6-5; len: 15; j_gene: TRBJ2-1; CDR3nt: TGTGCCAGCAGTTACAGGGGAAATTCCTACAATGAGCAGTTCTTC; CDR3aa: CASSYRGNSYNEQFF
abundance: once; d_gene: TRBD1; v_gene: TRBV28; len: 17; j_gene: TRBJ1-4; CDR3nt: TGTGCCAGCAGTTTATTGGGGGACAGTGCAACTAATGAAAAACTGTTTTTT; CDR3aa: CASSLLGDSATNEKLFF
abundance: few; d_gene: TRBD2; v_gene: TRBV7-2; len: 15; j_gene: TRBJ2-7; CDR3nt: TGTGCCAGCAGCACACGTAGCGGGGGCAACTACGAGCAGTACTTC; CDR3aa: CASSTRSGGNYEQYF
abundance: -; d_gene: -; v_gene: TRBV9; len: 15; j_gene: TRBJ2-5; CDR3nt: TGTGCCAGCAGCGTAGGGCGAATCCCCCAAGAGACCCAGTACTTC; CDR3aa: CASSVGRIPQETQYF
abundance: -; d_gene: -; v_gene: TRBV27; len: 15; j_gene: TRBJ2-1; CDR3nt: TGTGCCAGCAGTTTACTAGGCTGGGTTGACAATGAGCAGTTCTTC; CDR3aa: CASSLLGWVDNEQFF
abundance: few; d_gene: TRBD1; v_gene: TRBV10-3; len: 14; j_gene: TRBJ2-7; CDR3nt: TGTGCCATCAGGTCCGGGGACAGCGTCCACGAGCAGTACTTC; CDR3aa: CAIRSGDSVHEQYF
abundance: once; d_gene: -; v_gene: TRBV6-2/TRBV6-3; len: 12; j_gene: TRBJ2-7; CDR3nt: TGTGCCAGCAGCGTGTTCTCCTACGAGCAGTACTTC; CDR3aa: CASSVFSYEQYF
abundance: -; d_gene: TRBD2; v_gene: TRBV27; len: 15; j_gene: TRBJ2-3; CDR3nt: TGTGCCAGCAGATATAGCGGGAGGGTCACAGATACGCAGTATTTT; CDR3aa: CASRYSGRVTDTQYF
abundance: -; d_gene: -; v_gene: TRBV28; len: 15; j_gene: TRBJ2-2; CDR3nt: TGTGCCAGCAGTTGGGGGACGGTTTGGATCGGGGAGCTGTTTTTT; CDR3aa: CASSWGTVWIGELFF
abundance: few; d_gene: -; v_gene: TRBV2; len: 14; j_gene: TRBJ2-5; CDR3nt: TGTGCCAGCAGTGGGGGCGCGAACCAAGAGACCCAGTACTTC; CDR3aa: CASSGGANQETQYF
abundance: -; d_gene: -; v_gene: TRBV19; len: 19; j_gene: TRBJ2-7; CDR3nt: TGTGCCAGTAGTATAGCAGGCATTGCGGGGGCTCCAACCGCCTACGAGCAGTACTTC; CDR3aa: CASSIAGIAGAPTAYEQYF
abundance: -; d_gene: TRBD2; v_gene: TRBV12-3/TRBV12-4; len: 14; j_gene: TRBJ2-3; CDR3nt: TGTGCCAGCAGTCACCAAGGACTAGCCCCTACGCAGTATTTT; CDR3aa: CASSHQGLAPTQYF
abundance: few; d_gene: -; v_gene: TRBV9; len: 15; j_gene: TRBJ2-7; CDR3nt: TGTGCCAGCAGCCCACCAGGAGATAGCTCCTACGAGCAGTACTTC; CDR3aa: CASSPPGDSSYEQYF
abundance: -; d_gene: TRBD2; v_gene: TRBV5-1; len: 18; j_gene: TRBJ2-7; CDR3nt: TGCGCCAGCAGCTTTACCGGGACTAGCGGGGGGGCCTCCTGCGAGCAGTACTTC; CDR3aa: CASSFTGTSGGASCEQYF
abundance: -; d_gene: -; v_gene: TRBV10-3; len: 14; j_gene: TRBJ2-3; CDR3nt: TGTGCCATCAGTGAAGGGGACTCCACAGATACGCAGTATTTT; CDR3aa: CAISEGDSTDTQYF
abundance: few; d_gene: TRBD2; v_gene: TRBV12-3/TRBV12-4; len: 16; j_gene: TRBJ2-1; CDR3nt: TGTGCCAGCAGTCCTCGGACTAGCGGGAGCCACAATGAGCAGTTCTTC; CDR3aa: CASSPRTSGSHNEQFF
abundance: -; d_gene: TRBD2; v_gene: TRBV6-1; len: 17; j_gene: TRBJ2-1; CDR3nt: TGTGCCAGCAGTCCCCCGGCTAGCGGGGGGGCTTACAATGAGCAGTTCTTC; CDR3aa: CASSPPASGGAYNEQFF
abundance: -; d_gene: -; v_gene: TRBV7-9; len: 16; j_gene: TRBJ2-7; CDR3nt: TGTGCCAGCAGCTACCGGTCGGGGTACTCCTACAATGAGCAGTACTTC; CDR3aa: CASSYRSGYSYNEQYF
abundance: -; d_gene: -; v_gene: TRBV5-1; len: 13; j_gene: TRBJ1-2; CDR3nt: TGCGCCAGCAGCCCCCTCGGGAGGGAGGGCTACACCTTC; CDR3aa: CASSPLGREGYTF
abundance: -; d_gene: -; v_gene: TRBV15; len: 13; j_gene: TRBJ2-7; CDR3nt: TGTGCCACCAGCAGAGTTGGAGGTGACGAGCAGTACTTC; CDR3aa: CATSRVGGDEQYF
abundance: few; d_gene: TRBD2; v_gene: TRBV7-7; len: 16; j_gene: TRBJ2-1; CDR3nt: TGTGCTAGCAGCTTAGGACTAGCGGGGTATCGCGATGAGCAGTTCTTC; CDR3aa: CASSLGLAGYRDEQFF
abundance: few; d_gene: TRBD2; v_gene: TRBV4-2; len: 17; j_gene: TRBJ2-3; CDR3nt: TGTGCCAGCAGCCGAGTGACTAGCGGGAACGAAGCAGATACGCAGTATTTT; CDR3aa: CASSRVTSGNEADTQYF